This note documents a single T cell receptor (beta chain) sequence. For sorted subsets, 200 ng DNA per replicate equaled approximately 30,000 T cell genomes. Clones were read by immunoSEQ multiplex PCR, and TCRdb kept only the in-frame ones, dropping some. This table has around 700,000 clones, 60% to 80% appearing once. This CDR3 has 19 amino acids. V gave up 3 bases and J gave up 7 bases, with 30 bases separating them. The germline gives CDR1 SGHAT, CDR2 FQNNGV. The source of the sample is a study of shared clonotypes between healthy human individuals. Sequencing used memory CD4+ T cells sorted from blood. Subset indicated: CD45RA-negative fraction. The chain carries TRBV11-2 and TRBJ1-1; TRBD1 is a possible D gene (5 bases). The clonotype comes from a woman aged 25 to 39 in good health. CDR3 sequence (DNA): TGTGCCAGCAGCTTGGGCAGGGATGGGGTGGTCGACGTCGGGCTTGAAGCTTTCTTT. Its protein product is CASSLGRDGVVDVGLEAFF.